Detailed here is one T cell receptor beta chain. After removal of 2 bases from V and 5 bases from J, the junction contained 6 bases not matched to a gene. This CDR3 contains 15 residues. In germline, CDR1 is MDHEN, CDR2 SYDVKM. The assay was immunoSEQ multiplex PCR, and TCRdb's table has in-frame clones only and misses some. The repertoire holds 99,000 or so clones, with more than 75% as singletons. The source of the sample is a study of blood T cell repertoires in COVID-19. Study in general: Donors in the United States, Italy and Spain gave samples during acute or convalescent COVID-19. T cells, B-cell-depleted T cells, or PBMCs provided the cDNA or gDNA that served as material.

This TCR was recovered from a man aged 50 to 59 with acute or convalescent COVID-19. The chain carries TRBV28 and TRBJ2-1, with 7 bases fitting TRBD2. Specimen: peripheral blood. The CDR3 coding sequence is TGTGCCAGCAGTTTAGCGGGAGCAGGGAACAATGAGCAGTTCTTC. It encodes CASSLAGAGNNEQFF. Using reference TRBV28 and TRBJ2-1 for the parts outside the CDR3, the full variable domain is DVKVTQSSRYLVKRTGEKVFLECVQDMDHENMFWYRQDPGLGLRLIYFSYDVKMKEKGDIPEGYSVSREKKERFSLILESASTNQTSMYLCASSLAGAGNNEQFFGPGTRLTVL.